This T cell receptor beta chain appears in the sequencing data of a study of cytomegalovirus exposure and HLA in healthy donors. Overall study: Inside one of the first data releases sat around 80 million unique TCRs taken from HLA-typed donors.

In the PCR, 60 Vbeta and 13 Jbeta primers were used. Using immunoSEQ multiplex PCR, the repertoire was profiled, and TCRdb retains in-frame clones only, with some absent. The sample lists approximately 160,000 clones, over 65% occurring once. As concerns this clone: Its specificity is not known.

The CDR3 has 15 amino acids. Germline CDR1 and CDR2: SGHRS and YFSETQ. V was trimmed by 10 bases and J by 1 base, leaving 15 bases between them. Everyone who donated was a healthy bone marrow donor. Study-wide points: Association of a missense DCLRE1C variant with TCR beta V- and J-gene trimming was reported in a later analysis. Confirmation was obtained in vitro that a few CMV-associated chains are specific for CMV antigens.

This chain links TRBV5-1 with TRBJ2-6, with D possibly matching TRBD2 (6 bases). The clonotype comes from a female donor in good health and CMV-seronegative. The material sequenced was PBMCs. CDR3 DNA sequence: TGCGCCTCCCACGGGGGATCTTCTGGGGCCAACGTCCTGACTTTC. This translates into CASHGGSSGANVLTF.